This entry lists 10 T cell receptor beta chains sequenced from one sample in a study of regulatory T cells in long-lasting Graves disease. With iRepertoire HTBI primers and Arm-PCR of CDR3 regions, TCR beta libraries were built. Using its own MiXCR run on the multiplex PCR reads, TCRdb lists one record per CDR3 protein. The data show about 420,000 distinct CDR3 sequences, about a quarter seen once. Noted time point: persistent/refractory GD, antithyroid drugs over 5 years with positive TRAb. Researchers made the TCR library from RNA that was extracted from PBMCs. The material was peripheral blood mononuclear cells (PBMCs), obtained when the disease was refractory, from a patient treated with antithyroid drugs. These receptors all stem from a female donor with Graves disease.

At least ten counts were recorded for this clonotype. V is TRBV28 and J is TRBJ2-4; D call uncertain. CDR3 length: 16 amino acids. Germline CDR1 is MDHEN and CDR2 is SYDVKM. V lost 4 bases to trimming and J lost 1 base, with 14 bases between them. CDR3: CASSSERWIAKNIQYF. The CDR3 DNA reads as TGTGCCAGCAGTTCTGAACGATGGATTGCCAAAAACATTCAGTACTTC.

The rearrangement uses TRBV2 and TRBJ2-5; possible D gene TRBD1, 5 bases. V shed 8 bases and J shed 5 bases, with 12 bases lying between them. Germline values: CDR1 SNHLY, CDR2 FYNNEI. This CDR3 is built from 12 residues. As DNA, the CDR3 is TGTGCCAGCGGGTGGAAGGGGGAGACCCAGTACTTC. It specifies CASGWKGETQYF.

The table lists this clonotype with a few counts. V usage is TRBV5-1 and J usage is TRBJ2-7, with 9 positions matching TRBD1. There are 14 residues in the CDR3. Germline loops: CDR1 SGHRS, CDR2 YFSETQ. Losses at the gene ends were 5 bases for V and 1 base for J; bases not matched to a gene: 4. The CDR3 loop reads CASSAGTGSYEQYF. In nucleotides, the CDR3 is TGCGCCAGCAGTGCCGGGACAGGGTCCTACGAGCAGTACTTC.

This clonotype was detected a few times. The chain joins TRBV13 to TRBJ2-7; D tentatively fits TRBD1 or TRBD2 (6 bases each). The CDR3 length is 17 residues. Germline V CDR1 and CDR2: PRHDT, FYEKMQ (reference sequence). The germline V and J ends were trimmed by 0 bases and 7 bases, with 22 bases remaining between them. CDR3 bases: TGTGCCAGCAGCTTAGGAGGGTTTAGGGGGAGGCTCGGAGAGCAGTACTTC. Residues: CASSLGGFRGRLGEQYF.

This clonotype was counted many times. The chain has TRBV28 and TRBJ1-2, with TRBD1 matching 9 bases. Trimming removed 6 bases from V and 6 bases from J; junction bases left unmatched: 20. The CDR3 is 18 residues long. Germline values: CDR1 MDHEN, CDR2 SYDVKM. This CDR3 reads CASSPPGGDRGSGNGYTF. Written as DNA, the CDR3 is TGTGCCAGCAGCCCTCCGGGGGGCGACAGGGGGAGTGGGAATGGCTACACCTTC.

This clonotype was seen many times. The chain has TRBV7-2 and TRBJ2-7; D remains unclear. The CDR3 is 15 amino acids. Germline CDR1 is SGHTA and CDR2 is FQGNSA. V shed 1 base and J shed 3 bases, with 13 bases lying between them. Here the CDR3 DNA reads TGTGCCAGCAGCTTAGAGGCGATAGGAATCTACGAGCAGTACTTC. Its protein is CASSLEAIGIYEQYF.

The chain recombines TRBV20-1 with TRBJ1-4; D unresolved. Germline V gives CDR1 DFQATT, CDR2 SNEGSKA (reference sequence). The length of the CDR3 is 14 residues. Trimming removed 1 base from V and 2 bases from J, with 8 bases in between. CDR3 protein: CSARAPSTNEKLFF. The CDR3 DNA follows: TGCAGTGCTAGAGCACCGAGCACTAATGAAAAACTGTTTTTT.

V and J are TRBV20-1 and TRBJ2-5; 9 nucleotides align to TRBD2. This CDR3 comprises 14 residues. V lost 6 bases, J lost 1 base, and 6 bases stayed unmatched. From germline, CDR1 is DFQATT and CDR2 SNEGSKA (reference sequence). The CDR3 here is CSADPTSGQETQYF. CDR3 DNA sequence: TGCAGTGCCGATCCGACTAGCGGCCAAGAGACCCAGTACTTC.

In the case of this clonotype: A much larger clone is a single base away; this may be a read error. The rearrangement uses TRBV7-2 and TRBJ1-2, with 10 bases fitting TRBD1. There are 15 residues in the CDR3. Germline V lookup: CDR1 SGHTA, CDR2 FQGNSA. Trimming at V came to 5 bases and at J to 2 bases, leaving 5 bases not matched to a gene. For the CDR3, the DNA is TGTGCCAGCAGCCTGGGACAGGGGTGGAACTATGGCTACACCTTC. Its protein product is CASSLGQGWNYGYTF.

The chain employs TRBV6-1 and TRBJ2-1; no definite D call. Germline assignment: CDR1 MNHNS and CDR2 SASEGT. The germline V and J ends were trimmed by 5 bases and 4 bases, with 18 bases remaining between them. The CDR3 contains 16 residues. CDR3 amino acids: CASSKTLQSAYNEQFF. The CDR3 nucleotides read TGTGCCAGCAGTAAGACGCTTCAATCGGCATACAATGAGCAGTTCTTC.